The 8 T cell receptor beta chains below all came from one sample that was sequenced in a study of shared clonotypes between healthy human individuals. This table comes from immunoSEQ multiplex PCR, and its TCRdb copy is limited to in-frame clones, with some not included. The sample holds hundreds of thousands of clones, roughly 95% seen once. Input material: naive CD4+ T cells sorted from blood. Subset meaning: CD45RA+ positively selected. These receptors were collected from a woman aged 30 to 39 in good health.

The rearrangement uses TRBV28 and TRBJ2-7; TRBD1 aligns across 9 bases. CDR3 length: 14 amino acids. Unmatched junction bases numbered 3, after V lost 2 bases and J lost 4 bases. CDR1 MDHEN and CDR2 SYDVKM come from the germline V gene. DNA of the CDR3: TGTGCCAGCAGTTTAGCGACAGGGGGGTACGAGCAGTACTTC. This translates into CASSLATGGYEQYF.

The chain couples TRBV23-1 to TRBJ2-1, with TRBD2 matching over 7 bases. TRBV23-1 belongs to the ORF category, with a function that is uncertain. The CDR3 totals 19 residues. J lost 0 bases, V lost 6 bases, and 17 bases had no gene match. The CDR3 DNA reads TGCGCCAGCAGCCCGGGGGGAGGACCACCCTGGCCCTCCTACAATGAGCAGTTCTTC. This translates into CASSPGGGPPWPSYNEQFF.

The genes are TRBV5-1 and TRBJ2-1, with 7 bases fitting TRBD2. This CDR3 is built from 14 residues. The J segment lost 9 bases and the V segment lost 2 bases, leaving 8 bases of the junction unmatched. Germline V gene sequence: CDR1 SGHRS, CDR2 YFSETQ. CDR3 coding DNA: TGCGCCAGCAGCTTTCGCGGGAGCGGGCTTGAGCAGTTCTTC. This gives the protein CASSFRGSGLEQFF.

The chain employs TRBV19 and TRBJ2-5; TRBD1 is a possible D gene (5 bases). This CDR3 is built from 22 residues. The V end was cut by 3 bases, the J end by 5 bases, with 37 bases between. The germline V gene encodes CDR1 LNHDA and CDR2 SQIVND (reference sequence). The CDR3 reads CASSIILWGARNMGQGLETQYF. CDR3 bases: TGTGCCAGTAGTATTATCCTTTGGGGCGCACGAAACATGGGTCAAGGCCTGGAGACCCAGTACTTC. Full variable domain (outside the CDR3, taken from reference TRBV19 and TRBJ2-5): DGGITQSPKYLFRKEGQNVTLSCEQNLNHDAMYWYRQDPGQGLRLIYYSQIVNDFQKGDIAEGYSVSREKKESFPLTVTSAQKNPTAFYLCASSIILWGARNMGQGLETQYFGPGTRLLVL.

This chain connects TRBV2 to TRBJ1-2; TRBD1 matches at 9 bases. The CDR3 extends over 17 amino acids. Germline CDR1 reads SNHLY; CDR2 reads FYNNEI. Germline trimming cut 8 bases from V and 6 bases from J; bases unmatched to any gene: 19. The CDR3 sequence: CASRNRYRGRAVDGYTF. In nucleotides, the CDR3 is TGTGCCAGCCGCAATAGGTACAGGGGGCGCGCCGTCGATGGCTACACCTTC.

This rearrangement joins TRBV28 to TRBJ1-2, with 9 bases that match TRBD1. With 7 bases clipped from V and 8 bases from J, the junction kept 17 bases outside the gene matches. CDR1 and CDR2 (germline): MDHEN, SYDVKM. CDR3 size: 16 residues. CDR3 sequence (DNA): TGTGCCAGCAACATCGGGACAGGGTTGATGCTGGGGGGCTACACCTTC. It is translated as CASNIGTGLMLGGYTF.

The rearrangement joins TRBV28 to TRBJ2-7, with D tentatively TRBD2 (5 bases). The CDR3 sequence is 14 residues long. V gave up 7 bases and J gave up 3 bases, with 16 bases separating them. Germline loops: CDR1 MDHEN, CDR2 SYDVKM. CDR3 DNA sequence: TGTGCCAGCACGGTGGACGGGGTCATCTACGAGCAGTACTTC. Translation: CASTVDGVIYEQYF.

The chain is built from TRBV6-6 and TRBJ2-2; no definite D call. CDR1 is MNHNY and CDR2 is SVGAGI in the germline V gene (reference sequence). V was shortened by 6 bases and J by 6 bases, with 11 bases between the two germline ends. The length of the CDR3 is 13 residues. CDR3 region: CASSRLSPGELFF. The CDR3 coding sequence is TGTGCCAGCAGCCGGCTTAGTCCCGGGGAGCTGTTTTTT.